This T cell receptor beta chain was recovered during a study of T cell repertoires in cytomegalovirus infection. Trimming shortened V by 5 bases and J by 4 bases, and 12 bases separated the two germline ends. This CDR3 is built from 14 residues. Germline lookup yields CDR1 SGHTA and CDR2 FQGNSA. General study findings and limits: Carriers of CMV and the relevant HLA type were discriminated by public TCR beta frequency. Ex vivo responses were dominated by HLA-C-restricted CMV-specific TCR beta clonotypes.

TCRdb reprocessed the reads with MiXCR, giving one entry per CDR3 protein. The sample contains 86,000 or so distinct CDR3 sequences, about 24% of which appear only once. This clonotype was seen repeatedly, ten times or more. Its cognate antigen is unknown. The V gene is TRBV7-2, the J gene TRBJ2-1; D may correspond to TRBD1 or TRBD2 (5 bases each). Here the sequenced sample was CD8+ T cells from cultured PBMCs, taken from culture after CMV antigen stimulation. The receptor comes from a human donor in good health (CMV status not recorded). Some clones in this sample may be carry-over from other donors' samples. The CDR3 loop is CASSPGPTYNEQFF. For the CDR3, the DNA is TGTGCCAGCAGCCCGGGACCAACATACAATGAGCAGTTCTTC.